This is a list of T cell receptor beta chains from one sample in a study of shared clonotypes between healthy human individuals. Repertoires were generated with immunoSEQ multiplex PCR, while TCRdb's copy carries only in-frame clones and drops some. Here the sample spans roughly 2,000,000 clones, about 93% being singletons. Sequenced material: naive CD8+ T cells from PBMCs. These receptors originate from a man younger than 30 in good health. Some clones in this sample may be carry-over from other donors' samples. Both conserved end residues are part of each CDR3. A D gene is named only where the DNA matches it firmly. Expanded clones are given a class, and other clones once, few, many or no size at all.

>once|NA|TRBV4-1|TRBJ2-7
TGCGCCAGCAGCCCCACGACTAGATACGAGCAGTACTTC
CASSPTTRYEQYF
>NA|TRBD1|TRBV27|TRBJ2-7
TGTGCCAGCGCATACAGGGGGAAGACCTACGAGCAGTACTTC
CASAYRGKTYEQYF
>NA|NA|TRBV9|TRBJ2-7
TGTGCCAGCGCGTACTACGACTACGAGCAGTACTTC
CASAYYDYEQYF
>once|NA|TRBV9|TRBJ2-2
TGTGCCAGCAGCGCCCAGGGTAAAGGGGAGCTGTTTTTT
CASSAQGKGELFF
>NA|NA|TRBV27|TRBJ2-7
TGTGCCAGCAGTTTAGCCCTTGGGACCGAGCAGTACTTC
CASSLALGTEQYF
>NA|NA|TRBV28|TRBJ1-5
TGTGCCAGCACTAAAATGGACGATCAGCCCCAGCATTTT
CASTKMDDQPQHF
>NA|TRBD2|TRBV4-3|TRBJ2-7
TGCGCCAGCAGCCAAGTCTTAGGACTAGCGGGCTACGAGCAGTACTTC
CASSQVLGLAGYEQYF
>NA|TRBD2|TRBV7-6|TRBJ2-2
TGTGCCAGCAGCTCCGGACTAGCGGGAGGGGAGAGGATCGGGGAGCTGTTTTTT
CASSSGLAGGERIGELFF
>NA|TRBD2|TRBV27|TRBJ2-7
TGTGCCAGCAGTTTACCATTGACTAGCGGGAGGGTCCTCGAGCAGTACTTC
CASSLPLTSGRVLEQYF
>NA|NA|TRBV15|TRBJ1-1
TGTGCCACCAGCCCCACGGAGGGTGTGGTAGGGGCGACTGAAGCTTTCTTT
CATSPTEGVVGATEAFF
>NA|NA|TRBV6-5|TRBJ2-1
TGTGCCAGCAGTCCCATAATCGGGAACAATGAGCAGTTCTTC
CASSPIIGNNEQFF
>NA|NA|TRBV29-1|TRBJ2-1
TGCAGCGTTGAAACGGCGGGACAACCTTACAATGAGCAGTTCTTC
CSVETAGQPYNEQFF
>NA|NA|TRBV29-1|TRBJ2-4
TGCAGCGTTGAAACAGGGGACGGACTAGTAGCCAAAAACATTCAGTACTTC
CSVETGDGLVAKNIQYF
>NA|TRBD1|TRBV15|TRBJ2-5
TGTGCCACCAGCAGAGATCGTAGGACAGGGGACGAGACCCAGTACTTC
CATSRDRRTGDETQYF
>NA|TRBD1|TRBV6-1|TRBJ2-7
TGTGCCAGCAGGGAACGGGACAGGGGTCACTACGAGCAGTACTTC
CASRERDRGHYEQYF
>NA|NA|TRBV7-9|TRBJ2-7
TGTGCCAGCAGCTTAGAGTGGCACGAGCAGTACTTC
CASSLEWHEQYF
>NA|NA|TRBV7-8|TRBJ1-5
TGTGCCAGCAGCCCGGACATGACAGGATTTGTCAATCAGCCCCAGCATTTT
CASSPDMTGFVNQPQHF
>few|NA|TRBV20-1|TRBJ1-5
TGCAGTGCTAGGGACGGATCAGCCCAGCATTTT
CSARDGSAQHF
>NA|NA|TRBV30|TRBJ1-2
TGTGCCTGGAGTGGTGGGGACTATGGCTACACCTTC
CAWSGGDYGYTF
>NA|TRBD1|TRBV5-1|TRBJ2-2
TGCGCCAGCAGCTGGACAGGGGGGAGAACATCGAACACCGGGGAGCTGTTTTTT
CASSWTGGRTSNTGELFF
>NA|TRBD1|TRBV2|TRBJ1-2
TGTGCCAGCAGTAACAGGGGGTGGAACTATGGCTACACCTTC
CASSNRGWNYGYTF
>NA|NA|TRBV5-1|TRBJ2-6
TGCGCCAGCAGCCCTACGACTGAGGTAATGCACGTCCTGACTTTC
CASSPTTEVMHVLTF
>NA|NA|TRBV2|TRBJ2-7
TGTGCCTCTTTTGGGGGGTACGAGCAGTACTTC
CASFGGYEQYF
>once|TRBD2|TRBV9|TRBJ2-1
TGTGCCAGCAGCCCGACTAGCGGGAGCTCCTACAATGAGCAGTTCTTC
CASSPTSGSSYNEQFF
>once|TRBD1|TRBV14|TRBJ1-1
TGTGCCAGCAGCCAAGAGGACAGGCGATACACTGAAGCTTTCTTT
CASSQEDRRYTEAFF
>NA|NA|TRBV27|TRBJ1-2
TGTGCCAGCAGTTTGTCGGACACCGGGCGATTTGGCTACACCTTC
CASSLSDTGRFGYTF
>once|NA|TRBV4-2|TRBJ2-3
TGTGCCAGCAGCCAAGAAGTAAGAGATACGCAGTATTTT
CASSQEVRDTQYF
>NA|TRBD1|TRBV7-9|TRBJ1-4
TGTGCCAGCAGCCAAACGGGACAGACTTCAACTAATGAAAAACTGTTTTTT
CASSQTGQTSTNEKLFF
>NA|TRBD1|TRBV27|TRBJ1-1
TGTGCCAGCAGTTTGCAGGGGGCGACTGAAGCTTTCTTT
CASSLQGATEAFF
>NA|NA|TRBV7-9|TRBJ2-7
TGTGCCAGCGGGGAATCAATGGACAGATACTACGAGCAGTACTTC
CASGESMDRYYEQYF
>NA|NA|TRBV6-6|TRBJ2-1
TGTGCCAGCAGTCCCCGGTTTAGGGGGGTTGAGGGGGAGCAGTTCTTC
CASSPRFRGVEGEQFF
>NA|NA|TRBV5-6|TRBJ2-2
TGTGCCAGCAGCTTGTTCGTTAGGGCGGCGAACACCGGGGAGCTGTTTTTT
CASSLFVRAANTGELFF
>NA|NA|TRBV9|TRBJ2-5
TGTGCCAGCAGCGTAGAAGTACTGTGGGAGACCCAGTACTTC
CASSVEVLWETQYF
>NA|TRBD2|TRBV6-5|TRBJ2-7
TGTGCCAGCAGTTACTCGGGGGGGGGAACCCCCTACGAGCAGTACTTC
CASSYSGGGTPYEQYF
>NA|TRBD1|TRBV5-6|TRBJ2-7
TGTGCCAGCAGCTTGGACAGGGGCTACTACTACGAGCAGTACTTC
CASSLDRGYYYEQYF
>NA|TRBD2|TRBV7-9|TRBJ2-7
TGTGCCAGCAGCTCCCGGACTAGCCAGGGAATCTACGAGCAGTACTTC
CASSSRTSQGIYEQYF